These 24 T cell receptor beta chains were sequenced from one sample in a study of T-cell memory formation after mild COVID-19. TCRdb used MiXCR to reprocess the 5' RACE reads, holding one entry per CDR3 protein. The data contain 25,000 to 35,000 distinct CDR3 sequences, 6% to 9.5% of them seen just once; the ten biggest clones take up roughly an eighth. Sequences were obtained from PBMCs or a T cell subset sorted from them (not recorded which). The receptors were sampled from an adult woman who had mild COVID-19 (a few samples of this study predate the infection). Cell type and time point are not known.

The chain recombines TRBV2 with TRBJ2-7, with 13 nucleotides matching TRBD2. Germline CDR1 is SNHLY and CDR2 is FYNNEI. The CDR3 is made up of 16 amino acids. With 4 bases clipped from V and 1 base from J, the junction kept 4 bases outside the gene matches. The CDR3 sequence is CASSVGLAGASYEQYF. The CDR3 nucleotides read TGTGCCAGCAGTGTAGGACTAGCGGGGGCTTCCTACGAGCAGTACTTC.

Many counts were recorded for this clonotype. The rearrangement joins TRBV6-5 to TRBJ1-4, with D uncertain. CDR1 and CDR2 (germline): MNHEY, SVGAGI. This CDR3 has 14 amino acids. V dropped 0 bases and J dropped 7 bases, with 9 bases sitting between them. CDR3: CASSYSGRSEKLFF. The CDR3 DNA reads as TGTGCCAGCAGTTACTCGGGGAGATCTGAAAAACTGTTTTTT.

The sample holds a few counts of this clonotype. A clone one base away is much larger, so this may be a read error. The CDR3 nucleotides read TGTGCCAGCAGCACATCTAGCGAGCAGTTCTTC. The encoded protein is CASSTSSEQFF. V gene TRBV11-3 combines with J gene TRBJ2-1, with a possible D match to TRBD2 (5 bases). CDR1 is SGHNT and CDR2 is YENEEA in the germline V gene. With 5 bases removed from V and 10 bases from J, the gap between germline ends came to 9 bases. The CDR3 is made up of 11 amino acids.

The genes are TRBV9 and TRBJ2-3, with D uncertain. CDR1 is SGDLS and CDR2 is YYNGEE in the germline V gene. V gave up 2 bases and J gave up 0 bases, with 7 bases separating them. The CDR3 loop spans 14 amino acids. CDR3 in DNA: TGTGCCAGCAGCGTGGTGTTAAGCACAGATACGCAGTATTTT. As protein: CASSVVLSTDTQYF.

This clonotype occurred many times. The gene calls are TRBV4-3 and TRBJ1-2, with D possibly being TRBD1 (6 bases). This CDR3 has 16 residues. V was pared by 0 bases and J by 5 bases, with 16 bases between. Germline V CDR1 and CDR2: LGHNA, YSLEER. The DNA for the CDR3 is TGCGCCAGCAGCCAAGATTGGGGGGGCGGTGGATATGGCTACACCTTC. It encodes CASSQDWGGGGYGYTF.

The chain has TRBV9 and TRBJ1-4; D gene uncertain. Germline V gives CDR1 SGDLS, CDR2 YYNGEE. CDR3 size: 15 residues. V dropped 0 bases and J dropped 4 bases, with 10 bases sitting between them. The CDR3: CASSVGPEDNEKLFF. CDR3 coding DNA: TGTGCCAGCAGCGTAGGTCCAGAGGATAATGAAAAACTGTTTTTT.

This clonotype was recorded at least ten times. The J gene is TRBJ1-1, the V gene TRBV27; D is possibly TRBD1 (6 bases). V was cut by 3 bases and J by 5 bases, with 13 bases left in between. Germline V gives CDR1 MNHEY, CDR2 SMNVEV (reference sequence). This CDR3 region has 14 residues. CDR3 DNA sequence: TGTGCCAGCAGTTTTCAGGGGAGGTTAACTGAAGCTTTCTTT. Protein product: CASSFQGRLTEAFF.

This clonotype was observed many times. The chain has TRBV18 and TRBJ2-1; 11 positions match TRBD2. V was clipped by 2 bases and J by 7 bases; unmatched bases: 4. Germline CDR1 is KGHSH and CDR2 is LQKENI. The CDR3 has 15 amino acids. Written as DNA, the CDR3 is TGTGCCAGCTCACCAACTAGCGGGGGTCGGAATGAGCAGTTCTTC. Translation gives CASSPTSGGRNEQFF.

This clonotype has ten or more counts. The DNA of the CDR3 is TGCGCCAGCAGCCCTTATAGTTCAGACCGCACCGGGGAGCTGTTTTTT. Amino acids: CASSPYSSDRTGELFF. The gene calls are TRBV4-3 and TRBJ2-2, with no clear D. This CDR3 region has 16 residues. The V and J ends lost 4 bases and 4 bases respectively, with 16 bases between them. Germline CDR1 is LGHNA and CDR2 is YSLEER.

This clonotype has a count of ten or more. In DNA, the CDR3 is TGTGCCAGCAGATCGGAGGGCAGGGTGCACACTGAAGCTTTCTTT. The encoded protein is CASRSEGRVHTEAFF. The chain employs TRBV5-5 and TRBJ1-1; maybe TRBD1 (5 bases). CDR3 length equals 15 residues. Germline assignment: CDR1 SGHKS and CDR2 YYEKEE (reference sequence). V was cut by 5 bases and J by 3 bases, with 17 bases left in between.

This clonotype was seen many times. The rearrangement joins TRBV28 to TRBJ1-2; 10 nucleotides align to TRBD1. CDR3 length: 14 amino acids. Germline CDR1 reads MDHEN; CDR2 reads SYDVKM. J was trimmed by 8 bases and V by 3 bases; bases with no gene match: 6. The DNA of the CDR3 is TGTGCCAGCAGTTTGGGGACAGGGGTCGAGGGCTACACCTTC. Translating gives CASSLGTGVEGYTF.

This clonotype showed up many times. The chain couples TRBV9 to TRBJ2-3; no clear D gene. Germline V lookup: CDR1 SGDLS, CDR2 YYNGEE. CDR3 length: 15 amino acids. Trimming took 0 bases from V and 2 from J, leaving 10 bases between them. This CDR3 reads CASSVGTLDTDTQYF. The CDR3 DNA follows: TGTGCCAGCAGCGTAGGGACCCTGGACACAGATACGCAGTATTTT.

This clonotype was counted many times. The chain links TRBV5-1 to TRBJ1-2; 9 bases are shared with TRBD1. Looked up from germline, CDR1 is SGHRS and CDR2 is YFSETQ. The CDR3 has 18 amino acids. With V trimmed by 6 bases and J by 5 bases, 20 bases remained unmatched. CDR3 amino acids: CASTYFRGQGTPPYGYTF. The CDR3 DNA reads TGCGCCAGCACTTATTTCCGGGGACAGGGAACCCCACCATATGGCTACACCTTC. The whole variable domain, remainder taken from reference TRBV5-1 and TRBJ1-2, is KAGVTQTPRYLIKTRGQQVTLSCSPISGHRSVSWYQQTPGQGLQFLFEYFSETQRNKGNFPGRFSGRQFSNSRSEMNVSTLELGDSALYLCASTYFRGQGTPPYGYTFGSGTRLTVV.

This clonotype was seen repeatedly, ten times or more. The chain joins TRBV5-5 to TRBJ2-7; D is possibly TRBD2 (6 bases). Germline V gene sequence: CDR1 SGHKS, CDR2 YYEKEE (reference sequence). This CDR3 has 14 residues. The ends were cut back, 0 bases at V and 7 bases at J, with 14 bases in the middle. The CDR3: CASSLADGRREQYF. The CDR3 DNA sequence: TGTGCCAGCAGCTTGGCTGACGGGAGACGGGAGCAGTACTTC. Variable domain in full (rest from reference TRBV5-5 and TRBJ2-7): DAGVTQSPTHLIKTRGQQVTLRCSPISGHKSVSWYQQVLGQGPQFIFQYYEKEERGRGNFPDRFSARQFPNYSSELNVNALLLGDSALYLCASSLADGRREQYFGPGTRLTVT.

This clonotype was seen ten or more times. The chain joins TRBV18 to TRBJ1-2; weak D call: TRBD1 (5 bases). CDR3 length equals 13 residues. CDR1 is KGHSH, CDR2 LQKENI, per germline. Trimming took 4 bases from V and 2 from J, leaving 8 bases between them. The CDR3 nucleotides read TGTGCCAGCTCACATGACAGAAACTATGGCTACACCTTC. Amino acid sequence: CASSHDRNYGYTF. The full variable domain, with the rest looked up from reference TRBV18 and TRBJ1-2, is NAGVMQNPRHLVRRRGQEARLRCSPMKGHSHVYWYRQLPEEGLKFMVYLQKENIIDESGMPKERFSAEFPKEGPSILRIQQVVRGDSAAYFCASSHDRNYGYTFGSGTRLTVV.

This clonotype was detected ten times or more. The chain is built from TRBV9 and TRBJ2-1; 7 nucleotides line up with TRBD2. The CDR3 sequence is 15 residues long. CDR1 is SGDLS, CDR2 YYNGEE, per germline. V lost 0 bases, J lost 0 bases, and 0 bases stayed unmatched. This CDR3 reads CASSVGTSSYNEQFF. CDR3 coding DNA: TGTGCCAGCAGCGTAGGGACTAGCTCCTACAATGAGCAGTTCTTC.

This clonotype was recorded many times. The V and J genes are TRBV5-1 and TRBJ2-5; D may be TRBD2 (6 bases). The length of the CDR3 is 14 residues. The germline V and J ends were trimmed by 5 bases and 0 bases, with 11 bases remaining between them. Looked up from germline, CDR1 is SGHRS and CDR2 is YFSETQ. Written as DNA, the CDR3 is TGCGCCAGCAGGCTTAGCGGCTACCAAGAGACCCAGTACTTC. Residues: CASRLSGYQETQYF.

There are many counts of this clonotype. The chain has TRBV12-3 or TRBV12-4 and TRBJ2-3; D is perhaps TRBD2 (7 bases). Trimming stripped 5 bases from V and 5 bases from J, with 23 bases between. The CDR3 sequence is 17 residues long. CDR3 loop: CASSPAIFRGAGDTQYF. CDR3 coding DNA: TGTGCCAGCAGTCCCGCAATTTTCCGGGGGGCAGGAGATACGCAGTATTTT.

By sample fraction, this clonotype is medium-sized (0.01 to 0.1%). The chain combines TRBV19 with TRBJ2-7; no reliable D call. The CDR3 sequence is 16 residues long. Germline V gene sequence: CDR1 LNHDA, CDR2 SQIVND (reference sequence). V was shortened by 7 bases and J by 0 bases, with 19 bases between the two germline ends. The CDR3 loop reads CASKDVSVTSSYEQYF. The CDR3 DNA reads as TGTGCCAGTAAGGACGTATCAGTGACGAGCTCCTACGAGCAGTACTTC.

V gene TRBV19 combines with J gene TRBJ1-1, with D possibly matching TRBD1 (6 bases). The CDR3 consists of 13 residues. Germline V gene data show CDR1 as LNHDA and CDR2 as SQIVND (reference sequence). V gave up 5 bases and J gave up 4 bases, with 11 bases separating them. The CDR3 DNA reads as TGTGCCAGTAGTGAACTCAGGGGCACTGAAGCTTTCTTT. It encodes CASSELRGTEAFF. Looking up the rest from reference TRBV19 and TRBJ1-1 gives the full variable domain: DGGITQSPKYLFRKEGQNVTLSCEQNLNHDAMYWYRQDPGQGLRLIYYSQIVNDFQKGDIAEGYSVSREKKESFPLTVTSAQKNPTAFYLCASSELRGTEAFFGQGTRLTVV.

This clonotype occurred many times. The chain is built from TRBV12-3 or TRBV12-4 and TRBJ2-3; the D gene is possibly TRBD1 (6 bases). This CDR3 spans 15 amino acids. V was trimmed by 4 bases and J by 1 base, leaving 12 bases between them. The CDR3 DNA reads TGTGCCAGCAGTTCAGGGGTCCCTGGCACAGATACGCAGTATTTT. Translating gives CASSSGVPGTDTQYF.

This clonotype was seen many times. The chain has TRBV12-3 or TRBV12-4 and TRBJ2-3; D remains ambiguous. V lost 3 bases and J lost 1, with 5 bases in between. The CDR3 covers 13 residues. CDR3 amino acids: CASSFVGTDTQYF. The CDR3, as DNA: TGTGCCAGCAGTTTTGTTGGCACAGATACGCAGTATTTT.

In its sample, this clonotype is medium-sized. The chain recombines TRBV7-3 with TRBJ1-5, with D hard to call. The germline CDR1 and CDR2 sequences are SGHTA and FQGTGA. Between the trimmed V and J ends, which lost 5 bases and 4 bases, there was a span of 9 bases. The CDR3 has 13 residues. For the CDR3, the DNA is TGTGCCAGCAGCGCCGCCCCTAATCAGCCCCAGCATTTT. It translates to CASSAAPNQPQHF.

This clonotype has ten or more counts. The rearrangement joins TRBV4-1 to TRBJ1-2, with 8 bases identical to TRBD1. The CDR3 totals 17 residues. Germline V gene lookup returns CDR1 MGHRA and CDR2 YSYEKL. Trimming at V came to 0 bases and at J to 3 bases, leaving 9 bases not matched to a gene. The CDR3 DNA follows: TGCGCCAGCAGCCAAGAAGCAGGGGGCTCCATCGACTATGGCTACACCTTC. Protein: CASSQEAGGSIDYGYTF.